This TCR beta chain derives from a study of Graves' ophthalmopathy and Graves' hyperthyroidism. This clonotype has ten or more counts. Trimming shortened V by 5 bases and J by 1 base, and 8 bases separated the two germline ends. CDR1 and CDR2 (germline): SGHVS, FQNEAQ. The CDR3 is 13 amino acids. RNA served as the template for amplifying TCR beta CDR3 regions. Second-round multiplex PCR followed a first-round RT-PCR using HTBI primers. From the multiplex PCR reads, TCRdb called clonotypes with MiXCR, one entry per CDR3 protein. This table has 600,000 to 950,000 distinct CDR3 sequences, 40% appearing once.

This chain joins TRBV7-8 and TRBJ1-1; D is uncertain. Sequenced input: peripheral blood. This clonotype was obtained from an adult man with Graves' ophthalmopathy. The CDR3, as DNA: TGTGCCAGCAGCCCCCTGAGGAACACTGAAGCTTTCTTT. Protein product: CASSPLRNTEAFF.